A single sample gave rise to the 17 T cell receptor beta chains below, sequenced in a study of cytomegalovirus exposure and HLA in healthy donors. PCR primers comprised 60 Vbeta and 13 Jbeta primers. Method: immunoSEQ multiplex PCR; TCRdb's copy keeps in-frame clones and lacks some. Among fewer than 45,000 clones listed, 80% were seen once. Input material: PBMCs. These receptor sequences come from a male donor in good health and CMV-seronegative.

The sample holds one count of this clone. The chain joins TRBV5-1 to TRBJ1-6; weak D call: TRBD1 (6 bases). The CDR3 is 14 amino acids. V was cut by 4 bases and J by 7 bases, with 12 bases left in between. The V gene's germline CDR1 is SGHRS and CDR2 YFSETQ. DNA of the CDR3: TGCGCCAGCAGCCCCCGGACAGAGAATTCACCCCTCCACTTT. It yields the protein CASSPRTENSPLHF.

This clone was observed a single time. V is TRBV11-2 and J is TRBJ2-5; 15 nucleotides line up with TRBD2. Germline V gives CDR1 SGHAT, CDR2 FQNNGV. The length of the CDR3 is 18 residues. V was clipped by 1 base and J by 4 bases; unmatched bases: 7. DNA for the CDR3: TGTGCCAGCAGCTTAGCCCGGACTAGCGGGGGGGCGGGAGAGACCCAGTACTTC. Residues: CASSLARTSGGAGETQYF.

The V and J genes are TRBV6-6 and TRBJ2-7; D not resolved. This CDR3 has 14 residues. V was shortened by 2 bases and J by 3 bases, with 11 bases between the two germline ends. In germline, CDR1 is MNHNY, CDR2 SVGAGI (reference sequence). The CDR3 protein is CASSYTLTRYEQYF. CDR3 nucleotide sequence: TGTGCCAGCAGTTACACTCTGACACGCTACGAGCAGTACTTC.

This clone was detected once. The J gene is TRBJ2-1, the V gene TRBV7-2; the match to TRBD2 covers 8 bases. V lost 5 bases, J lost 12 bases, and 12 bases stayed unmatched. Germline loops: CDR1 SGHTA, CDR2 FQGNSA. CDR3 length: 14 amino acids. The CDR3 region has the DNA TGTGCCAGCAGCCTCCAGCGGGAGTCTGGTGGGCAGTTCTTC. Translating it yields CASSLQRESGGQFF.

The genes are TRBV5-6 and TRBJ1-6; D perhaps matches TRBD1 (5 bases). Trimming removed 5 bases at V and 6 bases at J, with 18 bases between. The CDR3 runs 16 residues. The germline V gene has CDR1 SGHDT and CDR2 YYEEEE. The CDR3 coding sequence is TGTGCCAGCAGACCGCGGGGAGGGGCAGCTAATTCACCCCTCCACTTT. Its translation is CASRPRGGAANSPLHF.

V and J are TRBV13 and TRBJ2-5; D possibly corresponds to TRBD2 (5 bases). The CDR3 has 14 residues. The V gene lost 5 bases and the J gene lost 5 bases, with 15 bases spanning the gap. Germline V gene data show CDR1 as PRHDT and CDR2 as FYEKMQ (reference sequence). The CDR3 spells CASSLSTRSETQYF. For the CDR3, the DNA is TGTGCCAGCAGCCTGTCAACTAGGTCGGAGACCCAGTACTTC.

The V call is TRBV15, the J call TRBJ2-6; D may be TRBD1 (6 bases). The CDR3 has 18 amino acids. The V gene lost 2 bases and the J gene lost 0 bases, with 14 bases spanning the gap. Germline CDR1 and CDR2: LNHNV and YYDKDF (reference sequence). DNA of the CDR3: TGTGCCACCAGCAGATTGACAGGAGATCACTCTGGGGCCAACGTCCTGACTTTC. This translates into CATSRLTGDHSGANVLTF.

This rearrangement joins TRBV7-2 to TRBJ2-5, with D possibly matching TRBD2 (5 bases). The germline CDR1 and CDR2 sequences are SGHTA and FQGNSA. V lost 0 bases to trimming and J lost 5 bases, with 7 bases between them. The CDR3 extends over 13 amino acids. DNA of the CDR3: TGTGCCAGCAGCTTAGCTAGAGGGGAGACCCAGTACTTC. It yields the protein CASSLARGETQYF.

The sample holds one count of this clone. V usage is TRBV6-4 and J usage is TRBJ1-2; D call uncertain. Trimming shortened V by 3 bases and J by 2 bases, and 13 bases separated the two germline ends. CDR3 length: 15 amino acids. Germline loops: CDR1 MRHNA, CDR2 SNTAGT. CDR3 amino acids: CASSERKGGNYGYTF. The CDR3, as DNA: TGTGCCAGCAGTGAAAGAAAGGGAGGAAACTATGGCTACACCTTC.

This clone was recorded a few times. The V and J genes are TRBV6-1 and TRBJ1-4, with 7 positions matching TRBD1. The CDR3 loop spans 15 amino acids. CDR1 and CDR2 from the germline V gene are MNHNS and SASEGT. V lost 4 bases and J lost 6; bases outside the gene matches: 8. The CDR3 sequence: CASSVLQGNYEKLFF. The CDR3 DNA is TGTGCCAGCAGTGTATTACAGGGGAATTATGAAAAACTGTTTTTT.

The V call is TRBV21-1, the J call TRBJ2-1; the DNA was not used to check the table's D call, TRBD2. TRBV21-1 is labeled a pseudogene. The CDR3 runs to 15 residues. DNA of the CDR3: TGTGCCAGCACCCCGAAGGGGACTAGCTTCGATGAGCAGTTCTTC. Encoded protein: CASTPKGTSFDEQFF.

The genes are TRBV4-1 and TRBJ2-7; D possibly corresponds to TRBD1 (6 bases). CDR1 and CDR2 from the germline V gene are MGHRA and YSYEKL. CDR3 length: 17 amino acids. The V gene lost 1 base and the J gene lost 2 bases, with 18 bases spanning the gap. The DNA for the CDR3 is TGCGCCAGCAGCCAAGCCCGAGGCGCGCCAGGGGCCTACGAGCAGTACTTC. It specifies CASSQARGAPGAYEQYF.

The rearrangement links TRBV29-1 to TRBJ1-2; TRBD1 might be the D (6 bases). The germline V gene encodes CDR1 SQVTM and CDR2 ANQGSEA. The CDR3 totals 18 residues. V lost 1 base and J 0 bases, leaving 21 bases between the germline ends. The chain's CDR3 is CSVEGSGGGPSPNYGYTF. The DNA for the CDR3 is TGCAGCGTTGAAGGGTCTGGGGGGGGGCCAAGTCCTAACTATGGCTACACCTTC. Supplemented by reference TRBV29-1 and TRBJ1-2, the full variable domain reads SAVISQKPSRDICQRGTSLTIQCQVDSQVTMMFWYRQQPGQSLTLIATANQGSEATYESGFVIDKFPISRPNLTFSTLTVSNMSPEDSSIYLCSVEGSGGGPSPNYGYTFGSGTRLTVV.

The rearrangement uses TRBV25-1 and TRBJ2-1; a possible D gene is TRBD1 (5 bases). The V end was cut by 3 bases, the J end by 0 bases, with 12 bases between. The germline gives CDR1 MGHDK, CDR2 SYGVNS. CDR3 length: 16 residues. CDR3 region: CASSDYRSSSYNEQFF. The CDR3 DNA reads as TGTGCCAGCAGTGATTACAGGTCAAGCTCCTACAATGAGCAGTTCTTC.

The chain joins TRBV5-1 to TRBJ2-7; 8 bases fit TRBD2. With 0 bases clipped from V and 2 bases from J, the junction kept 4 bases outside the gene matches. The CDR3 is 15 amino acids. Germline V lookup: CDR1 SGHRS, CDR2 YFSETQ. DNA for the CDR3: TGCGCCAGCAGCTTGGGATCGGGAGGGCCCTACGAGCAGTACTTC. Its protein is CASSLGSGGPYEQYF.

The chain recombines TRBV7-9 with TRBJ1-4; D is perhaps TRBD1 (5 bases). Germline V gives CDR1 SEHNR, CDR2 FQNEAQ (reference sequence). CDR3 length equals 16 residues. V dropped 3 bases and J dropped 7 bases, with 18 bases sitting between them. The CDR3 region has the DNA TGTGCCAGCAGCTTTTTGTTTCAGGGTGAGACTGAAAAACTGTTTTTT. Its protein product is CASSFLFQGETEKLFF. The full variable domain, its missing parts supplied by reference TRBV7-9 and TRBJ1-4, is DTGVSQNPRHKITKRGQNVTFRCDPISEHNRLYWYRQTLGQGPEFLTYFQNEAQLEKSRLLSDRFSAERPKGSFSTLEIQRTEQGDSAMYLCASSFLFQGETEKLFFGSGTQLSVL.

This clone was detected a few times. The V call is TRBV10-3, the J call TRBJ1-1; D may be TRBD1 (5 bases). The ends were cut back, 3 bases at V and 4 bases at J, with 6 bases in the middle. The CDR3 length is 12 residues. Germline-derived CDR1 and CDR2 are ENHRY and SYGVKD. This CDR3 reads CAISDRATEAFF. The CDR3 DNA is TGTGCCATCAGTGACAGGGCCACTGAAGCTTTCTTT.